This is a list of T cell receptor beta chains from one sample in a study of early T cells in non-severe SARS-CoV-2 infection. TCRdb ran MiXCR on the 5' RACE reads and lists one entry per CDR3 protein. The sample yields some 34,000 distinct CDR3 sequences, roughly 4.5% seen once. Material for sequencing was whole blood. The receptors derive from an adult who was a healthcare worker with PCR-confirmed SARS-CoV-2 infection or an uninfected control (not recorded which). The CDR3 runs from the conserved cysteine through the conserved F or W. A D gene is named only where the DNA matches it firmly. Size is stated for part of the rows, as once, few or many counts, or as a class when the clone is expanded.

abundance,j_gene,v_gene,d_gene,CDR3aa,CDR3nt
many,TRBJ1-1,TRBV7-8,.,CASSLQGGTEAFF,TGTGCCAGCAGCTTGCAGGGCGGGACTGAAGCTTTCTTT
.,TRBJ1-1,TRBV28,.,CASSLSPGNTEAFF,TGTGCCAGCAGTTTATCACCAGGGAACACTGAAGCTTTCTTT
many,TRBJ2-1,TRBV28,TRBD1,CASSSTGGSYNEQFF,TGTGCCAGCAGTTCCACAGGGGGCTCCTACAATGAGCAGTTCTTC
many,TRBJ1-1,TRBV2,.,CASSAAERGTEAFF,TGTGCCAGCAGTGCAGCGGAGCGCGGCACTGAAGCTTTCTTT
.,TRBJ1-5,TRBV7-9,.,CASHGYQPQHF,TGTGCCAGTCACGGCTATCAGCCCCAGCATTTT
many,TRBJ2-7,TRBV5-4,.,CASSLSGGRAYEQYF,TGTGCCAGCAGCTTGTCCGGGGGGCGAGCCTACGAGCAGTACTTC
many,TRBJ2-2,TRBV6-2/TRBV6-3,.,CASSFTGPGELFF,TGTGCCAGCAGCTTCACGGGGCCTGGGGAGCTGTTTTTT
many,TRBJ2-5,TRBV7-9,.,CASSLGPTGRNQETQYF,TGTGCCAGCAGCTTAGGCCCAACGGGAAGAAATCAAGAGACCCAGTACTTC
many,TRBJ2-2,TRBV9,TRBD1,CASSGGQGRTGELFF,TGTGCCAGCAGCGGTGGACAGGGGAGAACCGGGGAGCTGTTTTTT
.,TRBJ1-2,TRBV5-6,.,CASSVGPTVSYGYTF,TGTGCCAGCAGCGTGGGCCCTACCGTCAGCTATGGCTACACCTTC
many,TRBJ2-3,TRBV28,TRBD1,CASSLPGGSTDTQYF,TGTGCCAGCAGTTTACCAGGGGGTAGCACAGATACGCAGTATTTT